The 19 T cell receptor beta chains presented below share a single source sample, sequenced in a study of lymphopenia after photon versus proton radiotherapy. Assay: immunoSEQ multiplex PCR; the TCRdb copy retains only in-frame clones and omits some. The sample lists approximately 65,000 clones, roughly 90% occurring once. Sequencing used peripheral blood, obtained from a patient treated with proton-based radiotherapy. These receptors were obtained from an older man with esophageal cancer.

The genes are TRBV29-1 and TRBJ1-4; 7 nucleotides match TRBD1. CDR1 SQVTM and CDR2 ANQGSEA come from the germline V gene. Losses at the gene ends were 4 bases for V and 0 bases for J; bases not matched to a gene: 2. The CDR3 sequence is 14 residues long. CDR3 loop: CSVGDSATNEKLFF. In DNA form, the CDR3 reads TGCAGCGTTGGGGACAGTGCAACTAATGAAAAACTGTTTTTT.

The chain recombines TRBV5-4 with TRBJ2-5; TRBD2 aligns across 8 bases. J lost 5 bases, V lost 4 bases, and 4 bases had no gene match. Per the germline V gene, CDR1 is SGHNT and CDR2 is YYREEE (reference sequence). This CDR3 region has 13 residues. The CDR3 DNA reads TGTGCCAGCAGCCCCGGGGGGGTGGAGACCCAGTACTTC. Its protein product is CASSPGGVETQYF. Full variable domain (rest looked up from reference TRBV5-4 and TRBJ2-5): ETGVTQSPTHLIKTRGQQVTLRCSSQSGHNTVSWYQQALGQGPQFIFQYYREEENGRGNFPPRFSGLQFPNYSSELNVNALELDDSALYLCASSPGGVETQYFGPGTRLLVL.

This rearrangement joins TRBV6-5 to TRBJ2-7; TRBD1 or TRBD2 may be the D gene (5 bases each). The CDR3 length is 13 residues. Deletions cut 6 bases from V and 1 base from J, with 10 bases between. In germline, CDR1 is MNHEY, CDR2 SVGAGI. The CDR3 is CASSRDGSYEQYF. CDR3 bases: TGTGCCAGCAGCCGGGACGGATCCTACGAGCAGTACTTC.

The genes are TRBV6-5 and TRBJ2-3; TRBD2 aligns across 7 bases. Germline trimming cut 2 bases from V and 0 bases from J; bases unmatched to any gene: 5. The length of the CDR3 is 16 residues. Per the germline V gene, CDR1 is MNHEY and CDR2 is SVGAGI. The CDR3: CASSYLQRGSTDTQYF. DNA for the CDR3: TGTGCCAGCAGTTACCTCCAGCGGGGTAGCACAGATACGCAGTATTTT.

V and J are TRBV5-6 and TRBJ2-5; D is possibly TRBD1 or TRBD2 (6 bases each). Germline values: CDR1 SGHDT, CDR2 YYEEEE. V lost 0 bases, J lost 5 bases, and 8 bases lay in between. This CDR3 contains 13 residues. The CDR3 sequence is CASSLGRGETQYF. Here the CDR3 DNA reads TGTGCCAGCAGCTTGGGGAGGGGGGAGACCCAGTACTTC. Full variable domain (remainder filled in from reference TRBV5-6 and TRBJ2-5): DAGVTQSPTHLIKTRGQQVTLRCSPKSGHDTVSWYQQALGQGPQFIFQYYEEEERQRGNFPDRFSGHQFPNYSSELNVNALLLGDSALYLCASSLGRGETQYFGPGTRLLVL.

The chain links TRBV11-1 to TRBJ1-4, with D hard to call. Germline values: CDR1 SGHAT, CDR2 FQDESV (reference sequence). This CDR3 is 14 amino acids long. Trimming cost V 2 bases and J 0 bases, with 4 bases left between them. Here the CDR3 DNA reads TGTGCCAGCAGCTTACGGGCAACTAATGAAAAACTGTTTTTT. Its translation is CASSLRATNEKLFF.

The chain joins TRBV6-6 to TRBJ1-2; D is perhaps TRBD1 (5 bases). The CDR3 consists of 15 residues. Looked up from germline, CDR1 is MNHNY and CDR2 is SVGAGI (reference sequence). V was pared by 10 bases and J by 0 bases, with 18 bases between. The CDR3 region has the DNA TGTGCCACCCTTGGTGGAGGGGCATCTAACTATGGCTACACCTTC. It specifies CATLGGGASNYGYTF.

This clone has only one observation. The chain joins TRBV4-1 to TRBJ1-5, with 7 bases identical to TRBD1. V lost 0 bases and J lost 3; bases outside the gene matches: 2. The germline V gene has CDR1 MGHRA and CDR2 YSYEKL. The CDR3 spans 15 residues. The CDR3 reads CASSQEGQINQPQHF. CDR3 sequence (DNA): TGCGCCAGCAGCCAAGAGGGACAGATCAATCAGCCCCAGCATTTT.

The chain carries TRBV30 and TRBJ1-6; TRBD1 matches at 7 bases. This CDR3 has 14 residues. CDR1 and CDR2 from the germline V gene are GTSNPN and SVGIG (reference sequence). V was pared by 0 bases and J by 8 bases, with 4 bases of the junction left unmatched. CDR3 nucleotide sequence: TGTGCCTGGAGTGTAGTCCAGGGGGATTCACCCCTCCACTTT. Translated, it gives CAWSVVQGDSPLHF.

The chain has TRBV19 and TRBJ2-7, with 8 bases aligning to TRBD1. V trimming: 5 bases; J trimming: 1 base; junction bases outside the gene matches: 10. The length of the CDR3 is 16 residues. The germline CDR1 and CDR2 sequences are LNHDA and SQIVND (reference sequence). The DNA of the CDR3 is TGTGCCAGTAGTCAGGGGGCAGCCGAGGGATCCTACGAGCAGTACTTC. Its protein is CASSQGAAEGSYEQYF.

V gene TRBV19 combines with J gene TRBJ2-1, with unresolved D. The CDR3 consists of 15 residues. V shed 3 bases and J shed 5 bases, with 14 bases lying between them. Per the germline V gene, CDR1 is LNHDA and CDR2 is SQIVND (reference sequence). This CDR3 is CASSILDKGHNEQFF. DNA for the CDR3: TGTGCCAGTAGTATTTTAGACAAAGGCCACAATGAGCAGTTCTTC.

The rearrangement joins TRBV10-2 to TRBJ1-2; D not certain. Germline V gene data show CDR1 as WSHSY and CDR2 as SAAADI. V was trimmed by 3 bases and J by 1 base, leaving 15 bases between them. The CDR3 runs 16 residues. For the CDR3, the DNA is TGCGCCAGCAGTGATGGGTTTTATGGTGTTAACTATGGCTACACCTTC. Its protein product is CASSDGFYGVNYGYTF.

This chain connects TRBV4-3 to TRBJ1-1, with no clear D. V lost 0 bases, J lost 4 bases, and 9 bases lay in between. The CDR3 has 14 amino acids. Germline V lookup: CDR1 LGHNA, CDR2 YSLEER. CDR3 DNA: TGCGCCAGCAGCCAAGATTGGGTCACCACTGAAGCTTTCTTT. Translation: CASSQDWVTTEAFF.

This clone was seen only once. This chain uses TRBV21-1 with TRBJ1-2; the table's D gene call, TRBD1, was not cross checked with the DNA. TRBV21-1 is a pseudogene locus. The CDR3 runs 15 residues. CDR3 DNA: TGTGCCAGCAGCAAAGGGCCAGGACAGGGAACTAGTTGCACCTTC. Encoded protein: CASSKGPGQGTSCTF.

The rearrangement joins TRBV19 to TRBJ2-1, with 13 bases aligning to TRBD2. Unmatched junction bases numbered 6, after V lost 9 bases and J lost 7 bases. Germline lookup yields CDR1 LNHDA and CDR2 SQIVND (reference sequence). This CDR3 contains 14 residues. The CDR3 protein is CASQLAGGGNEQFF. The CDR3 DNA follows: TGTGCCAGCCAACTAGCGGGAGGGGGTAATGAGCAGTTCTTC.

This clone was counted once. CDR3 region: CAWRYFGGVNEKLFF. The CDR3 region has the DNA TGTGCCTGGAGATACTTCGGGGGGGTAAATGAAAAACTGTTTTTT. J is TRBJ1-4 and V is TRBV30; a weak D match, TRBD1 (5 bases). CDR3 length: 15 amino acids. Germline CDR1 reads GTSNPN; CDR2 reads SVGIG (reference sequence). V lost 3 bases to trimming and J lost 5 bases, with 16 bases between them.

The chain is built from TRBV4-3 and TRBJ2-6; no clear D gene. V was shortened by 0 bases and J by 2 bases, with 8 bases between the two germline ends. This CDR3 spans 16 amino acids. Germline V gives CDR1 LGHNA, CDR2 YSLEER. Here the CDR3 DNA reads TGCGCCAGCAGCCAAGATCCTTCCGCTGGGGCCAACGTCCTGACTTTC. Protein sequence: CASSQDPSAGANVLTF.

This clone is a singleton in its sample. CDR3 amino acids: CASSPQTGSVQNIQYF. The DNA of the CDR3 is TGTGCCAGCAGCCCGCAGACAGGATCGGTGCAAAACATTCAGTACTTC. The chain links TRBV7-2 to TRBJ2-4; D possibly corresponds to TRBD1 (6 bases). Germline-derived CDR1 and CDR2 are SGHTA and FQGNSA. The CDR3 runs to 16 residues. V was trimmed by 5 bases and J by 5 bases, leaving 19 bases between them. The full variable domain, its missing parts supplied by reference TRBV7-2 and TRBJ2-4, is GAGVSQSPSNKVTEKGKDVELRCDPISGHTALYWYRQSLGQGLEFLIYFQGNSAPDKSGLPSDRFSAERTGGSVSTLTIQRTQQEDSAVYLCASSPQTGSVQNIQYFGAGTRLSVL.

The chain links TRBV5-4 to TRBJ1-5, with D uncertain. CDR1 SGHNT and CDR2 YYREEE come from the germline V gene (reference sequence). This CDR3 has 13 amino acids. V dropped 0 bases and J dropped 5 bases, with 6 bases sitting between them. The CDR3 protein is CASSLDGDQPQHF. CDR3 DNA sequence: TGTGCCAGCAGCTTGGACGGGGATCAGCCCCAGCATTTT. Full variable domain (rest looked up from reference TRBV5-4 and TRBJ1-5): ETGVTQSPTHLIKTRGQQVTLRCSSQSGHNTVSWYQQALGQGPQFIFQYYREEENGRGNFPPRFSGLQFPNYSSELNVNALELDDSALYLCASSLDGDQPQHFGDGTRLSIL.